The rows below give T cell receptor beta chains drawn from one sample of a study of shared clonotypes between healthy human individuals. Libraries were prepared by immunoSEQ multiplex PCR; TCRdb keeps only in-frame clonotypes and omits some of them. The data contain 2 million to 2.5 million clones, about 95% of them singletons. The sequenced sample consisted of naive CD8+ T cells sorted from blood. The receptors originated from a man aged 18-30 years in good health. The CDR3 runs from the conserved cysteine through the conserved F or W. The D gene is left open where the match is weak. For some rows the clone size is stated as once, few or many, or as a class when expanded; others skip it.

size | J | D | V | length | CDR3 | DNA
. | TRBJ2-1 | . | TRBV7-9 | 12 | CASSLGVMGQFF | TGTGCCAGCAGCTTAGGTGTAATGGGGCAGTTCTTC
. | TRBJ1-6 | . | TRBV6-6 | 13 | CALGGTADSPLHF | TGTGCCCTGGGGGGAACGGCTGATTCACCCCTCCACTTT
. | TRBJ1-1 | TRBD1 | TRBV5-6 | 12 | CASSSGTVEAFF | TGTGCCAGCAGCTCCGGGACAGTCGAAGCTTTCTTT
. | TRBJ2-7 | . | TRBV6-5 | 14 | CASSYGGPSYEQYF | TGTGCCAGCAGTTACGGGGGACCTTCCTACGAGCAGTACTTC
. | TRBJ1-5 | . | TRBV6-1 | 12 | CASSEIDQPQHF | TGTGCCAGCAGTGAAATAGATCAGCCCCAGCATTTT
. | TRBJ2-2 | . | TRBV6-6 | 11 | CASSSTGELFF | TGTGCCAGCAGTTCCACCGGGGAGCTGTTTTTT
. | TRBJ2-5 | . | TRBV11-2 | 15 | CASRPTSGPLETQYF | TGTGCCAGCAGACCAACCTCGGGACCATTAGAGACCCAGTACTTC
. | TRBJ2-2 | TRBD2 | TRBV5-6 | 16 | CASSSGLAGAYGELFF | TGTGCCAGCAGCTCGGGACTAGCGGGAGCATACGGGGAGCTGTTTTTT
. | TRBJ2-7 | TRBD2 | TRBV5-1 | 15 | CASSRLAGAPYEQYF | TGCGCCAGCAGTCGACTAGCGGGGGCCCCCTACGAGCAGTACTTC
. | TRBJ2-7 | . | TRBV5-1 | 14 | CASSQDGRSYEQYF | TGCGCCAGCAGCCAAGACGGCAGATCCTACGAGCAGTACTTC
. | TRBJ2-7 | . | TRBV5-6 | 14 | CASSLGRDSYEQYF | TGTGCCAGCAGCTTGGGGAGGGACTCCTACGAGCAGTACTTC
. | TRBJ2-7 | . | TRBV13 | 12 | CASSPEGGEQYF | TGTGCCAGCAGCCCCGAGGGGGGCGAGCAGTACTTC
once | TRBJ2-1 | . | TRBV7-6 | 17 | CASSPRMGAMGDNEQFF | TGTGCCAGCAGCCCACGCATGGGGGCAATGGGAGACAATGAGCAGTTCTTC
once | TRBJ1-2 | TRBD1 | TRBV28 | 17 | CASSSHLETGVIYGYTF | TGTGCCAGCAGTTCCCACCTCGAGACAGGGGTTATCTATGGCTACACCTTC
once | TRBJ2-6 | . | TRBV13 | 16 | CASSLASASGANVLTF | TGTGCCAGCAGCTTAGCGTCCGCCTCTGGGGCCAACGTCCTGACTTTC
. | TRBJ2-5 | . | TRBV28 | 13 | CASSQEGRETQYF | TGTGCCAGCAGCCAAGAGGGGAGGGAGACCCAGTACTTC
. | TRBJ2-3 | . | TRBV7-8 | 16 | CASSLVPSGGTDTQYF | TGTGCCAGCAGCTTAGTCCCTTCAGGGGGCACAGATACGCAGTATTTT
. | TRBJ2-1 | TRBD2 | TRBV6-6 | 15 | CASSYESGAYNEQFF | TGTGCCAGCAGTTACGAGAGCGGGGCCTACAATGAGCAGTTCTTC
. | TRBJ2-3 | . | TRBV6-1 | 14 | CASSELGSTDTQYF | TGTGCCAGCAGTGAACTGGGGAGCACAGATACGCAGTATTTT
. | TRBJ1-6 | . | TRBV10-2 | 12 | CASSELGSPLHF | TGCGCCAGCAGTGAACTGGGGTCGCCCCTCCACTTT
. | TRBJ2-2 | . | TRBV5-4 | 14 | CASSSSEVPGELFF | TGTGCCAGCAGCTCGAGTGAGGTTCCCGGGGAGCTGTTTTTT
. | TRBJ2-7 | . | TRBV9 | 14 | CASSPWDRTREQYF | TGTGCCAGCAGCCCATGGGACCGCACCCGCGAGCAGTACTTC
. | TRBJ2-3 | . | TRBV6-5 | 13 | CASSVLGGDTQYF | TGTGCCAGCAGTGTTCTGGGGGGAGATACGCAGTATTTT
. | TRBJ2-3 | . | TRBV7-9 | 15 | CASSLAQTSTDTQYF | TGTGCCAGCAGCTTAGCGCAGACTAGCACAGATACGCAGTATTTT
. | TRBJ2-1 | TRBD1 | TRBV15 | 18 | CATSSGTGGEVAYNEQFF | TGTGCCACCAGCTCCGGGACAGGGGGCGAAGTAGCCTACAATGAGCAGTTCTTC
. | TRBJ2-7 | . | TRBV7-6 | 13 | CASSLARGEEQYF | TGTGCCAGCAGCTTAGCGCGGGGAGAGGAGCAGTACTTC
. | TRBJ1-2 | . | TRBV9 | 17 | CASSTEFYRVGMEGYTF | TGTGCCAGCAGCACAGAGTTTTACAGGGTGGGAATGGAAGGCTACACCTTC
. | TRBJ1-6 | . | TRBV5-1 | 17 | CASSEGTRSSYNSPLHF | TGCGCCAGCAGCGAGGGGACAAGGAGCTCCTATAATTCACCCCTCCACTTT
. | TRBJ2-7 | TRBD1 | TRBV28 | 15 | CASSLGRGRFHEQYF | TGTGCCAGCAGTTTAGGCAGGGGGAGATTCCACGAGCAGTACTTC
. | TRBJ2-5 | . | TRBV5-6 | 13 | CASSFRPSETQYF | TGTGCCAGCAGCTTTAGGCCCTCGGAGACCCAGTACTTC
. | TRBJ2-7 | . | TRBV11-2 | 14 | CASSLGGSAYEQYF | TGTGCCAGCAGCTTAGGGGGATCAGCCTACGAGCAGTACTTC
once | TRBJ2-7 | TRBD2 | TRBV7-9 | 14 | CASSPLTSSGEQYF | TGTGCCAGCAGCCCCTTGACTAGCTCCGGCGAGCAGTACTTC
. | TRBJ1-6 | . | TRBV6-5 | 14 | CASSYRPLNSPLHF | TGTGCCAGCAGTTACAGGCCATTAAATTCACCCCTCCACTTT
. | TRBJ2-1 | . | TRBV10-1 | 13 | CASSEAANNEQFF | TGCGCCAGCAGTGAGGCGGCTAACAATGAGCAGTTCTTC
. | TRBJ2-7 | TRBD1 | TRBV6-5 | 15 | CASRNHRDSYYEQYF | TGTGCCAGCAGAAACCACCGGGACAGTTACTACGAGCAGTACTTC
once | TRBJ2-5 | TRBD1 | TRBV6-7 | 17 | CASSYPSKGQGRETQYF | TGTGCCAGCAGTTACCCATCAAAAGGACAGGGGAGGGAGACCCAGTACTTC
. | TRBJ2-7 | TRBD1 | TRBV4-1 | 16 | CASSPNPGTGGYEQYF | TGCGCCAGCAGCCCCAACCCCGGGACAGGGGGCTACGAGCAGTACTTC
. | TRBJ2-7 | . | TRBV28 | 11 | CASSLAYEQYF | TGTGCCAGCAGTTTGGCGTACGAGCAGTACTTC
. | TRBJ1-5 | . | TRBV19 | 14 | CASSDPRGNQPQHF | TGTGCCAGTAGTGACCCGAGGGGGAATCAGCCCCAGCATTTT
. | TRBJ2-7 | . | TRBV6-5 | 13 | CASSYSRSNEQYF | TGTGCCAGCAGTTACTCCCGCAGTAACGAGCAGTACTTC
. | TRBJ1-4 | . | TRBV11-2 | 13 | CASSLAWGEKLFF | TGTGCCAGCAGCTTGGCATGGGGGGAAAAACTGTTTTTT
. | TRBJ2-1 | . | TRBV4-1 | 15 | CASSQDPRWGYEQFF | TGCGCCAGCAGCCAAGACCCCCGATGGGGATATGAGCAGTTCTTC
. | TRBJ2-2 | . | TRBV7-8 | 15 | CASSFDGLGSGELFF | TGTGCCAGCAGCTTTGACGGCCTGGGGTCCGGGGAGCTGTTTTTT
. | TRBJ2-7 | . | TRBV2 | 14 | CASSESRQNYEQYF | TGTGCCAGCAGTGAATCTCGACAGAACTACGAGCAGTACTTC
. | TRBJ2-3 | . | TRBV5-4 | 18 | CASSLSAGAFMSTDTQYF | TGTGCCAGCAGCTTGTCAGCGGGTGCCTTCATGAGCACAGATACGCAGTATTTT
. | TRBJ2-7 | . | TRBV29-1 | 12 | CSVEQASYEQYF | TGCAGCGTTGAGCAAGCCTCCTACGAGCAGTACTTC
. | TRBJ2-5 | . | TRBV18 | 14 | CASSPGTYQETQYF | TGTGCCAGCTCACCCGGGACGTACCAAGAGACCCAGTACTTC
. | TRBJ2-2 | . | TRBV27 | 15 | CASRQDTTNTGELFF | TGTGCCAGCCGTCAGGACACCACGAACACCGGGGAGCTGTTTTTT
once | TRBJ2-7 | TRBD1 | TRBV9 | 15 | CASSVGDRGVYEQYF | TGTGCCAGCAGCGTAGGGGACAGGGGCGTCTACGAGCAGTACTTC
. | TRBJ1-1 | . | TRBV7-8 | 14 | CASSFGRLFTEAFF | TGTGCCAGCAGCTTTGGACGGTTGTTCACTGAAGCTTTCTTT
. | TRBJ2-3 | TRBD2 | TRBV7-9 | 17 | CASSTPLAGLFTDTQYF | TGTGCCAGCAGCACCCCACTAGCGGGACTTTTCACAGATACGCAGTATTTT
. | TRBJ2-4 | . | TRBV4-1 | 14 | CASSQTVAKNIQYF | TGCGCCAGCAGTCAGACGGTAGCCAAAAACATTCAGTACTTC
. | TRBJ2-5 | TRBD2 | TRBV25-1 | 16 | CASSEPGLAGQETQYF | TGTGCCAGCAGTGAACCCGGACTAGCGGGGCAAGAGACCCAGTACTTC
. | TRBJ1-3 | . | TRBV9 | 14 | CASNTGFSGNTIYF | TGTGCCAGCAACACAGGGTTCTCTGGAAACACCATATATTTT
. | TRBJ2-1 | . | TRBV7-3 | 16 | CASSLTTRAPYNEQFF | TGTGCCAGCAGCTTAACCACCAGGGCCCCCTACAATGAGCAGTTCTTC
. | TRBJ1-1 | . | TRBV7-2 | 17 | CASKLSPGRIMNTEAFF | TGTGCCAGTAAGCTTAGCCCGGGACGGATAATGAACACTGAAGCTTTCTTT
. | TRBJ1-1 | . | TRBV4-1 | 15 | CASSPPGGSVTEAFF | TGCGCCAGCAGCCCCCCCGGGGGTAGTGTCACTGAAGCTTTCTTT